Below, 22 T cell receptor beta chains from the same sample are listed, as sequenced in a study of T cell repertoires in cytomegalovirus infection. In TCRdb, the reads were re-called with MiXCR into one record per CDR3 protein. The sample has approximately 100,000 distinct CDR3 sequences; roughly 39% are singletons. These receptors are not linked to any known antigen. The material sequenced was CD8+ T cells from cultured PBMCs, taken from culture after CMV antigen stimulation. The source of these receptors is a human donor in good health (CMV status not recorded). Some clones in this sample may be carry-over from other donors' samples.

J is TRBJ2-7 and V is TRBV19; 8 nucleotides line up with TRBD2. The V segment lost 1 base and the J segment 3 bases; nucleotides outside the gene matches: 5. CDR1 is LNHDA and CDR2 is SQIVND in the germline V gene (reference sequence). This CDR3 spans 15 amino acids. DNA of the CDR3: TGTGCCAGTAGTATAGGTCTAGCGGGTGTCTACGAGCAGTACTTC. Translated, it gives CASSIGLAGVYEQYF.

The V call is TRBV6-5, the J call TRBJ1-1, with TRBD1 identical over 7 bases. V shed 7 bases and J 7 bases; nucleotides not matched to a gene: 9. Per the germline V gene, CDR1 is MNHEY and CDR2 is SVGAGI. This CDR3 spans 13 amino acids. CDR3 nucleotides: TGTGCCAGCACCATCCAGGGGGGTAATGAAGCTTTCTTT. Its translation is CASTIQGGNEAFF.

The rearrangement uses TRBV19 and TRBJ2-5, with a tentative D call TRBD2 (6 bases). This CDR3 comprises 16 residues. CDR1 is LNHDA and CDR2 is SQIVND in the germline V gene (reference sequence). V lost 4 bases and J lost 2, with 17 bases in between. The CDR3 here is CASSTRTTVNQETQYF. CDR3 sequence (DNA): TGTGCCAGTAGTACGAGGACTACGGTTAATCAAGAGACCCAGTACTTC. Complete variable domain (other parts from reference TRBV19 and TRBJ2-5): DGGITQSPKYLFRKEGQNVTLSCEQNLNHDAMYWYRQDPGQGLRLIYYSQIVNDFQKGDIAEGYSVSREKKESFPLTVTSAQKNPTAFYLCASSTRTTVNQETQYFGPGTRLLVL.

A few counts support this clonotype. The CDR3 region is CAWSVGGGVTDTQYF. CDR3 sequence (DNA): TGTGCCTGGAGTGTTGGGGGGGGCGTCACAGATACGCAGTATTTT. The chain employs TRBV30 and TRBJ2-3; TRBD2 might be the D (7 bases). V dropped 0 bases and J dropped 2 bases, with 12 bases sitting between them. The CDR3 is 15 amino acids. Germline V gene sequence: CDR1 GTSNPN, CDR2 SVGIG (reference sequence).

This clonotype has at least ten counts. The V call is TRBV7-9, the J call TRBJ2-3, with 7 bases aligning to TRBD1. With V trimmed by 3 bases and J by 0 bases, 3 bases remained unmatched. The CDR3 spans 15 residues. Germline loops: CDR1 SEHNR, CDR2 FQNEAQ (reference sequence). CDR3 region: CASSLGDSSTDTQYF. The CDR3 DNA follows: TGTGCCAGCAGCTTGGGGGACAGCAGCACAGATACGCAGTATTTT.

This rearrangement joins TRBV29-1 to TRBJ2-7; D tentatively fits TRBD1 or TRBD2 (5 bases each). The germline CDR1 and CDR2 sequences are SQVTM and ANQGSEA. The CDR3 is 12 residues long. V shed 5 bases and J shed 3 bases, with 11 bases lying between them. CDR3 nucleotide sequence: TGCAGCGTTAGGGACGGATACTACGAGCAGTACTTC. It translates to CSVRDGYYEQYF.

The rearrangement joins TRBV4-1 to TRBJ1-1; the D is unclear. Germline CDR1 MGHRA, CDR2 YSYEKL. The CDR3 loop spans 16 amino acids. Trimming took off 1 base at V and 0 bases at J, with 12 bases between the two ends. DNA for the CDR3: TGCGCCAGCAGCCAAGTTCCGCAGGCTATGAACACTGAAGCTTTCTTT. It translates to CASSQVPQAMNTEAFF.

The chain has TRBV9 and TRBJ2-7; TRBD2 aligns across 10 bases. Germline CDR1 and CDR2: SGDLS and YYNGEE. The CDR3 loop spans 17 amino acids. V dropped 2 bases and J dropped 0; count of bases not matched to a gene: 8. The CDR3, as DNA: TGTGCCAGCAGCGTGTCTAGCGGGGGCGTAAGCTCCTACGAGCAGTACTTC. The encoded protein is CASSVSSGGVSSYEQYF.

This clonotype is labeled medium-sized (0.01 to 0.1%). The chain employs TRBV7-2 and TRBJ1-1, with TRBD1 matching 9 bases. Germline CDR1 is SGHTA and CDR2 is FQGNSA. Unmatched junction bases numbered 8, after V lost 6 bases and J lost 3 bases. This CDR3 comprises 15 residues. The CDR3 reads CASRLQGAQDTEAFF. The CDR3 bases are TGTGCCAGCAGGTTACAGGGGGCTCAGGACACTGAAGCTTTCTTT.

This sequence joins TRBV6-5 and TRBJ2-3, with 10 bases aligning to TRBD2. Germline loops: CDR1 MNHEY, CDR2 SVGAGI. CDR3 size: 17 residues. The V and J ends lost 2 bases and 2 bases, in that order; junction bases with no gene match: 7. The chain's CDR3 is CASSYLFLAGATDTQYF. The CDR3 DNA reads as TGTGCCAGCAGTTACCTTTTCCTAGCGGGGGCCACAGATACGCAGTATTTT.

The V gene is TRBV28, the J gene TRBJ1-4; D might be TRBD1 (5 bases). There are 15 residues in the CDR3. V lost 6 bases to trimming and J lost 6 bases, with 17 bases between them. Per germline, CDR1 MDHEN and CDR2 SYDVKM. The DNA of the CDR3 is TGTGCCAGCAGCACCTTCCGGGGGAGCCATGAAAAACTGTTTTTT. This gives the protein CASSTFRGSHEKLFF.

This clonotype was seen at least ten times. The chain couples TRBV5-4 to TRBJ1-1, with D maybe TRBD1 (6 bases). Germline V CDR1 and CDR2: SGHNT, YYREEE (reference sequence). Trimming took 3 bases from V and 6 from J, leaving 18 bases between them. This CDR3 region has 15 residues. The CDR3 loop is CASSYREGVTPEAFF. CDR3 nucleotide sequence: TGTGCCAGCAGCTACAGGGAGGGAGTTACCCCTGAAGCTTTCTTT. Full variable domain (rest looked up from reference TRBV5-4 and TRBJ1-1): ETGVTQSPTHLIKTRGQQVTLRCSSQSGHNTVSWYQQALGQGPQFIFQYYREEENGRGNFPPRFSGLQFPNYSSELNVNALELDDSALYLCASSYREGVTPEAFFGQGTRLTVV.

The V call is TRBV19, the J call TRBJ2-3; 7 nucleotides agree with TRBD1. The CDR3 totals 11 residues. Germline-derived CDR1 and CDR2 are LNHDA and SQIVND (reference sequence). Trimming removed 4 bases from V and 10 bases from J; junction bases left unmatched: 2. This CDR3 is CASSNQGAQYF. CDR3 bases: TGTGCCAGTAGTAATCAGGGGGCGCAGTATTTT.

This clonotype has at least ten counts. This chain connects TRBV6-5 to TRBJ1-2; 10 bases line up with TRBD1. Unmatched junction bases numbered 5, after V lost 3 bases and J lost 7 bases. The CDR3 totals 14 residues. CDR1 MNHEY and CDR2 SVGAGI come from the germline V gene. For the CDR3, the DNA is TGTGCCAGCAGTTATGCCGGGACAGGGGTTGGCTACACCTTC. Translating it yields CASSYAGTGVGYTF.

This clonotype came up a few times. The DNA for the CDR3 is TGTGCCAGCAGTTTCGCCGGGGCCCGCACTGAAGCTTTCTTT. Its protein product is CASSFAGARTEAFF. V and J are TRBV6-5 and TRBJ1-1; TRBD1 might be the D (5 bases). This CDR3 has 14 amino acids. Germline CDR1 reads MNHEY; CDR2 reads SVGAGI. V was trimmed by 4 bases and J by 4 bases, leaving 13 bases between them.

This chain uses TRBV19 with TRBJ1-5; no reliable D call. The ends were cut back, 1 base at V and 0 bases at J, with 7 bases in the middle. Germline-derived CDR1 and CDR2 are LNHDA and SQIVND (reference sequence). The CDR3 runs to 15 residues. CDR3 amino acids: CASSIVAYSNQPQHF. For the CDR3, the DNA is TGTGCCAGTAGTATAGTAGCATATAGCAATCAGCCCCAGCATTTT.

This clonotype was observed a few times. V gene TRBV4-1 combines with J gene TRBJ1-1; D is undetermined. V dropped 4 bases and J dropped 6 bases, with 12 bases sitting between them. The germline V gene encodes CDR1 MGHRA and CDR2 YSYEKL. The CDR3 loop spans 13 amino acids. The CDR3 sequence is CASSPVSLAEAFF. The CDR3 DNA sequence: TGCGCCAGCAGCCCCGTTAGTTTAGCTGAAGCTTTCTTT.

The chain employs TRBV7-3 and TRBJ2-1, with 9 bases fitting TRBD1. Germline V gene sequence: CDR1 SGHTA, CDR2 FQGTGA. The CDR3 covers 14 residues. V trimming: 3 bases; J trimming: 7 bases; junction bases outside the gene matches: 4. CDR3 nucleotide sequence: TGTGCCAGCAGCTTCCTAGACAGGGGGAATGAGCAGTTCTTC. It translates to CASSFLDRGNEQFF. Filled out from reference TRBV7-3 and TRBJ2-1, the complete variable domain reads GAGVSQTPSNKVTEKGKYVELRCDPISGHTALYWYRQSLGQGPEFLIYFQGTGAADDSGLPNDRFFAVRPEGSVSTLKIQRTERGDSAVYLCASSFLDRGNEQFFGPGTRLTVL.

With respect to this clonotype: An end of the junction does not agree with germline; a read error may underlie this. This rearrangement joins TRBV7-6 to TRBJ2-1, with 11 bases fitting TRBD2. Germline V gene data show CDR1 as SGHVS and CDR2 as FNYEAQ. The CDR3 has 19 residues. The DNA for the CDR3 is TGTGCCATCAGCCCGGACGGGCTAGCGGGGGGTTACTCCTACAATGAGCAGTTCTTC. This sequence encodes CAISPDGLAGGYSYNEQFF.

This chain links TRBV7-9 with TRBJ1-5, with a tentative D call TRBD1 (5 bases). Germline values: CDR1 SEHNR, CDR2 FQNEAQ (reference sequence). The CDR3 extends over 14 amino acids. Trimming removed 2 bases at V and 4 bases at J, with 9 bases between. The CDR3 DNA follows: TGTGCCAGCAGCTTATGGGGCCAGAATCAGCCCCAGCATTTT. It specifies CASSLWGQNQPQHF.

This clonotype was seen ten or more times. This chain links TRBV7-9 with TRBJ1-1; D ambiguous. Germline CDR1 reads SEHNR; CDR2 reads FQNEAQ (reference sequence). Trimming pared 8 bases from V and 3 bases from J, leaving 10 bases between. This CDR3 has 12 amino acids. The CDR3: CASGYRHTEAFF. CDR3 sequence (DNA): TGTGCCAGCGGCTACCGGCACACTGAAGCTTTCTTT.

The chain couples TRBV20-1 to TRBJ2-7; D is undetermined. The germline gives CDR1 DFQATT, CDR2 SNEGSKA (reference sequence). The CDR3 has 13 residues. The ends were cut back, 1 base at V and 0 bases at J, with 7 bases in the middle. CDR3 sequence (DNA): TGCAGTGCTAGAGGGGTGAACTCCTACGAGCAGTACTTC. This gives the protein CSARGVNSYEQYF.